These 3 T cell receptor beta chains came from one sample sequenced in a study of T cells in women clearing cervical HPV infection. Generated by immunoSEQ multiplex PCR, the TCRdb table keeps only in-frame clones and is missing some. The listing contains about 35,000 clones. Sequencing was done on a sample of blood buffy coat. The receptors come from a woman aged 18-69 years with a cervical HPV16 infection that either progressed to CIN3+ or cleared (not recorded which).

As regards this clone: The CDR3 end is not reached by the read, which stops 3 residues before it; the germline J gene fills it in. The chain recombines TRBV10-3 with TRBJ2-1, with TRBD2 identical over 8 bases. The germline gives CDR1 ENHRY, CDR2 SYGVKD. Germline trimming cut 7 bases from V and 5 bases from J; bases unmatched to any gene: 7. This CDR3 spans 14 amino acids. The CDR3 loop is CAIKKLADNNEQFF. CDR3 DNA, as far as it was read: TGTGCCATCAAGAAACTAGCGGATAACAATGAG.

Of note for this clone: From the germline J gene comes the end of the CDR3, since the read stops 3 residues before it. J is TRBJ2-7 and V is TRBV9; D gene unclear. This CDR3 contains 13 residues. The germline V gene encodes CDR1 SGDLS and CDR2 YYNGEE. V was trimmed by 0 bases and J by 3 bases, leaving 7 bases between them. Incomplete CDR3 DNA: TGTGCCAGCAGCGTAGGCAGTCACTACGAG. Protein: CASSVGSHYE. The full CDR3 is CASSVGSHYEQYF.

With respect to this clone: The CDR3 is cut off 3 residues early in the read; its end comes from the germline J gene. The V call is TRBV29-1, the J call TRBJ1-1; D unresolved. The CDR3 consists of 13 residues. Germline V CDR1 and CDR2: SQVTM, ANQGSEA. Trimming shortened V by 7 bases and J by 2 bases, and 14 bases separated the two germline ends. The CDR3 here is CSALGFRNTEAFF. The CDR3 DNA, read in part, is TGCAGCGCCTTGGGCTTCCGTAACACTGAA.